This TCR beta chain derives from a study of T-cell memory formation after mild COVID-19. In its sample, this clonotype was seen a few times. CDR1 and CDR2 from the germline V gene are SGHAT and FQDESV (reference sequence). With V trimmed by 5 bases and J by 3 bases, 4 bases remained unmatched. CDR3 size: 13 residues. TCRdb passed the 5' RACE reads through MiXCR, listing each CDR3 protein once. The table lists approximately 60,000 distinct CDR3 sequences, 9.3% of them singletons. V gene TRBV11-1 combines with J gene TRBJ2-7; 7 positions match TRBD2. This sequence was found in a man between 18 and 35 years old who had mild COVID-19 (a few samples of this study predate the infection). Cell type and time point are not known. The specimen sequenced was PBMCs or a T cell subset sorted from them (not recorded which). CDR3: CASSHGGIYEQYF. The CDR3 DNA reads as TGTGCCAGCAGCCACGGGGGGATCTACGAGCAGTACTTC.